The T cell receptor (beta chain) under discussion was sequenced for a study of cytomegalovirus exposure and HLA in healthy donors. Overall study: About 80 million unique TCR sequences came from HLA-typed donors in an early release.

Both 60 Vbeta primers and 13 Jbeta primers went into the PCR. Sequenced by immunoSEQ multiplex PCR; TCRdb stores in-frame clones only, minus some. The sample has under 200,000 clones, around 84% seen once. CDR3 length: 12 residues. Looked up from germline, CDR1 is MDHEN and CDR2 is SYDVKM. V was clipped by 5 bases and J by 2 bases, with 6 bases between them. The sequencing sample was made of PBMCs. The chain combines TRBV28 with TRBJ1-2; D gene uncertain. This clonotype originated in a man aged 18 to 29 in good health and CMV-seronegative. The CDR3 loop reads CASSQANYGYTF. CDR3 DNA: TGTGCCAGCAGTCAGGCAAACTATGGCTACACCTTC.